Below, 10 T cell receptor beta chains from the same sample are listed, as sequenced in a study of shared clonotypes between healthy human individuals. The naive CD8 population came from CD45RO-negative cells selected for CCR7, without terminally differentiated effector memory CD45RA+ cells. Using immunoSEQ multiplex PCR, the repertoire was profiled, and TCRdb retains in-frame clones only, with some absent. Of about 2.1 million clones listed, around 93% are singletons. The sample comprised naive CD8+ T cells from PBMCs. All receptors derive from a man younger than 35 in good health. Some clones in this sample may be carry-over from other donors' samples.

As for this clone: At one of its ends the junction is not consistent with the germline gene, which may arise from a read error. The rearrangement uses TRBV19 and TRBJ2-1; D not resolved. Germline V gene sequence: CDR1 LNHDA, CDR2 SQIVND (reference sequence). This CDR3 is 15 amino acids long. The CDR3 nucleotides are TGTGCCAGTAGTATCGCCCGGACGTCCTCCAATGAGCAGTTCTTC. Encoded protein: CASSIARTSSNEQFF. The entire variable domain, with the rest obtained from reference TRBV19 and TRBJ2-1, is as follows: DGGITQSPKYLFRKEGQNVTLSCEQNLNHDAMYWYRQDPGQGLRLIYYSQIVNDFQKGDIAEGYSVSREKKESFPLTVTSAQKNPTAFYLCASSIARTSSNEQFFGPGTRLTVL.

Written as DNA, the CDR3 is TGTGCCAGCAGTCCACAGGGGGCGGCATCCTACGAGCAGTACTTC. It encodes CASSPQGAASYEQYF. This chain joins TRBV27 and TRBJ2-7; 9 nucleotides line up with TRBD1. The V gene end was trimmed by 5 bases and the J gene end by 1 base; junction bases not matched to a gene: 6. CDR3 length equals 15 residues. The germline V gene encodes CDR1 MNHEY and CDR2 SMNVEV (reference sequence).

The V gene is TRBV28, the J gene TRBJ2-3, with 9 bases matching TRBD2. Looked up from germline, CDR1 is MDHEN and CDR2 is SYDVKM. V was pared by 3 bases and J by 2 bases, with 6 bases of the junction left unmatched. This CDR3 spans 16 amino acids. CDR3 nucleotide sequence: TGTGCCAGCAGTTTTAGACTAGCGGAGCTCACAGATACGCAGTATTTT. Translating it yields CASSFRLAELTDTQYF.

The V and J genes are TRBV4-2 and TRBJ1-1; D uncertain. V shed 4 bases and J shed 1 base, with 16 bases lying between them. This CDR3 spans 16 amino acids. Germline V gene data show CDR1 as LGHNA and CDR2 as YNFKEQ. The chain's CDR3 is CASSPRSLGRNTEAFF. The CDR3 nucleotides read TGTGCCAGCAGCCCCAGGTCACTAGGGCGGAACACTGAAGCTTTCTTT.

The chain joins TRBV10-2 to TRBJ2-3; perhaps TRBD1 as D (6 bases). The CDR3 loop spans 18 amino acids. Germline V gene sequence: CDR1 WSHSY, CDR2 SAAADI. With 3 bases removed from V and 0 bases from J, the gap between germline ends came to 19 bases. The CDR3, as DNA: TGCGCCAGCAGTGACAGGGGCCTCAGGACCCGTAGCACAGATACGCAGTATTTT. Its protein product is CASSDRGLRTRSTDTQYF.

The CDR3 protein is CASSLDVGPPPHGYTF. The CDR3 nucleotides are TGTGCCAGCAGCTTAGATGTGGGCCCCCCACCCCATGGCTACACCTTC. The V and J genes are TRBV5-5 and TRBJ1-2; no clear D gene. The CDR3 loop spans 16 amino acids. Looked up from germline, CDR1 is SGHKS and CDR2 is YYEKEE (reference sequence). Trimming removed 2 bases at V and 6 bases at J, with 20 bases between.

The chain couples TRBV19 to TRBJ1-4; 7 bases agree with TRBD1. Unmatched junction bases numbered 11, after V lost 9 bases and J lost 4 bases. This CDR3 is built from 15 residues. The germline CDR1 and CDR2 sequences are LNHDA and SQIVND (reference sequence). The CDR3 coding sequence is TGTGCCAGCGCCGATCGGGACAGCTATAATGAAAAACTGTTTTTT. This gives the protein CASADRDSYNEKLFF. Drawing the rest from reference TRBV19 and TRBJ1-4, the complete variable domain is DGGITQSPKYLFRKEGQNVTLSCEQNLNHDAMYWYRQDPGQGLRLIYYSQIVNDFQKGDIAEGYSVSREKKESFPLTVTSAQKNPTAFYLCASADRDSYNEKLFFGSGTQLSVL.

The V gene is TRBV5-8, the J gene TRBJ2-1; 7 positions match TRBD1. The CDR3 is made up of 17 amino acids. Germline trimming cut 2 bases from V and 4 bases from J; bases unmatched to any gene: 12. Germline V gene data show CDR1 as SGHTS and CDR2 as YDEGEE. The CDR3 protein is CASSFRQGALLYNEQFF. The CDR3 region has the DNA TGTGCCAGCAGCTTCCGACAGGGTGCATTGTTGTACAATGAGCAGTTCTTC.

The chain joins TRBV7-3 to TRBJ2-3, with 11 bases identical to TRBD2. Germline V lookup: CDR1 SGHTA, CDR2 FQGTGA. CDR3 size: 16 residues. V gave up 4 bases and J gave up 2 bases; unmatched junction bases: 5. The CDR3, as DNA: TGTGCCAGCAGCTCCCCGACTAGCGGGACCACAGATACGCAGTATTTT. It encodes CASSSPTSGTTDTQYF.

The rearrangement links TRBV5-1 to TRBJ2-7; D is unresolved. With 0 bases removed from V and 6 bases from J, the gap between germline ends came to 19 bases. The CDR3 has 16 amino acids. Germline V lookup: CDR1 SGHRS, CDR2 YFSETQ. The CDR3: CASSLAPGAGWFEQYF. CDR3 nucleotide sequence: TGCGCCAGCAGCTTGGCCCCGGGCGCCGGGTGGTTCGAGCAGTACTTC.